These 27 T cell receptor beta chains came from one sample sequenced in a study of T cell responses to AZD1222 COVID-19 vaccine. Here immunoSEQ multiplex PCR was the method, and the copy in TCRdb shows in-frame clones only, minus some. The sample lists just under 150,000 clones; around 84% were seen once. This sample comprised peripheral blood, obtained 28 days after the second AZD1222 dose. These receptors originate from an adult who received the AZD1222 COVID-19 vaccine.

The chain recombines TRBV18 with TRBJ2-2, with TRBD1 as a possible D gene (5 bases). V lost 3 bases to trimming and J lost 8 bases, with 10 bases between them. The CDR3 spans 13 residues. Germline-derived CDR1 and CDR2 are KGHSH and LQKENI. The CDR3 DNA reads TGTGCCAGCTCACCCCAGGGAAGTGGGGAGCTGTTTTTT. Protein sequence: CASSPQGSGELFF.

The CDR3 bases are TGTGCCAGCAGTATATGGGGACAACAGAACACTGAAGCTTTCTTT. Encoded protein: CASSIWGQQNTEAFF. The chain couples TRBV6-2 or TRBV6-3 to TRBJ1-1, with D possibly matching TRBD1 (6 bases). V gave up 5 bases and J gave up 1 base, with 14 bases separating them. CDR1 and CDR2 (germline): MNHEY, SVGEGT. The CDR3 length is 15 residues.

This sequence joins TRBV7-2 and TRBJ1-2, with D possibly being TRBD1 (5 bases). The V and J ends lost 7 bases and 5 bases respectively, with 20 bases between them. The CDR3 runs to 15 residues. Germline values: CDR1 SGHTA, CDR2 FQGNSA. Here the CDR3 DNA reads TGTGCCAGCAACTACGCGGGATGGGACGCATATGGCTACACCTTC. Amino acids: CASNYAGWDAYGYTF. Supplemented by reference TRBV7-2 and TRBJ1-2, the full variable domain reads GAGVSQSPSNKVTEKGKDVELRCDPISGHTALYWYRQSLGQGLEFLIYFQGNSAPDKSGLPSDRFSAERTGGSVSTLTIQRTQQEDSAVYLCASNYAGWDAYGYTFGSGTRLTVV.

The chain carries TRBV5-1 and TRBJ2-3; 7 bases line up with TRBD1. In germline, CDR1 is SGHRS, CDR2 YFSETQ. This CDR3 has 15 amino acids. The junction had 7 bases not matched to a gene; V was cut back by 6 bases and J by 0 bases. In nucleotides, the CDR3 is TGCGCCAGCAAGGAGACAGGGCCTAGCACAGATACGCAGTATTTT. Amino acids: CASKETGPSTDTQYF.

The CDR3 loop is CASSVRTGYNSPLHF. The CDR3 DNA follows: TGTGCCAGCAGCGTACGGACAGGGTATAATTCACCCCTCCACTTT. The chain recombines TRBV7-2 with TRBJ1-6, with TRBD1 matching 8 bases. V was clipped by 5 bases and J by 4 bases; unmatched bases: 4. The CDR3 spans 15 residues. Germline loops: CDR1 SGHTA, CDR2 FQGNSA.

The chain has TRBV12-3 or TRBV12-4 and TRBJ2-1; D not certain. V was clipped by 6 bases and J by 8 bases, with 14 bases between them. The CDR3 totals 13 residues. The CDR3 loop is CASSSGFADEQFF. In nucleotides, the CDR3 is TGTGCCAGCAGCTCCGGGTTTGCCGATGAGCAGTTCTTC.

The CDR3 DNA reads TGCAGCGTCAGGGTGTTTTCTGGAAACACCATATATTTT. Its translation is CSVRVFSGNTIYF. The rearrangement joins TRBV29-1 to TRBJ1-3; possibly TRBD1 for D (5 bases). The germline gives CDR1 SQVTM, CDR2 ANQGSEA. V lost 6 bases, J lost 1 base, and 10 bases lay in between. CDR3 length: 13 amino acids. Full variable domain (missing parts from reference TRBV29-1 and TRBJ1-3): SAVISQKPSRDICQRGTSLTIQCQVDSQVTMMFWYRQQPGQSLTLIATANQGSEATYESGFVIDKFPISRPNLTFSTLTVSNMSPEDSSIYLCSVRVFSGNTIYFGEGSWLTVV.

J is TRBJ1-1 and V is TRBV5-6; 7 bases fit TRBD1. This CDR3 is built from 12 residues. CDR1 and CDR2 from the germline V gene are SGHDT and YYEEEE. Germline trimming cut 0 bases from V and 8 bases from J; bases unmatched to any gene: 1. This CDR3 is CASSLVDREAFF. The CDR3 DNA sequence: TGTGCCAGCAGCTTGGTGGACAGGGAAGCTTTCTTT. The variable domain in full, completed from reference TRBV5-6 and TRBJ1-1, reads DAGVTQSPTHLIKTRGQQVTLRCSPKSGHDTVSWYQQALGQGPQFIFQYYEEEERQRGNFPDRFSGHQFPNYSSELNVNALLLGDSALYLCASSLVDREAFFGQGTRLTVV.

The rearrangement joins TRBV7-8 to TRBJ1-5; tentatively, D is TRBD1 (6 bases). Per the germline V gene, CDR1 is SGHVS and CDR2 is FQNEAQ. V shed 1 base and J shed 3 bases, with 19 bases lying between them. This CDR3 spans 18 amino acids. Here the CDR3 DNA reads TGTGCCAGCAGCTTAGAGGGGAACGGCAGGGGAATCAATCAGCCCCAGCATTTT. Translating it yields CASSLEGNGRGINQPQHF.

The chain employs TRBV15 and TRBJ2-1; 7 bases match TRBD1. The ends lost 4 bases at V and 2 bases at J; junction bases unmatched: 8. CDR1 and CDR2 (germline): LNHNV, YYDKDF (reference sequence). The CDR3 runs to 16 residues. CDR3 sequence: CATSKRQGSTYNEQFF. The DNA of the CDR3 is TGTGCCACCAGCAAAAGACAGGGCTCGACCTACAATGAGCAGTTCTTC.

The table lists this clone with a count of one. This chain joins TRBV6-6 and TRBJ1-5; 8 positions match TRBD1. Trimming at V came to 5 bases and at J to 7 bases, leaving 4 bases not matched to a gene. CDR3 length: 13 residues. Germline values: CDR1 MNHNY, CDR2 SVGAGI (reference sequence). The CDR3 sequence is CASSPDRVQPQHF. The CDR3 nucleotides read TGTGCCAGCAGTCCGGACAGGGTCCAGCCCCAGCATTTT.

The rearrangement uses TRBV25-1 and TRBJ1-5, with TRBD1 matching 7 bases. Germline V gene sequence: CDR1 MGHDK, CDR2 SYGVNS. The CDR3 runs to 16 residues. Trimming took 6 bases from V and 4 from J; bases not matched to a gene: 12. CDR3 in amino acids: CASRDQGGGENQPQHF. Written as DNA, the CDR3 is TGTGCCAGCAGAGACCAGGGGGGGGGCGAGAATCAGCCCCAGCATTTT.

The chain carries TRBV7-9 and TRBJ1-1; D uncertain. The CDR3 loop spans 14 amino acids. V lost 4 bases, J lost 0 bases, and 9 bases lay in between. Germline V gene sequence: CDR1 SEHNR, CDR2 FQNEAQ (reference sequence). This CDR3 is CASSSSGMNTEAFF. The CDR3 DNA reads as TGTGCCAGCAGCTCCTCAGGAATGAACACTGAAGCTTTCTTT. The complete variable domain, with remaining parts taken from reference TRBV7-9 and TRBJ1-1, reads DTGVSQNPRHKITKRGQNVTFRCDPISEHNRLYWYRQTLGQGPEFLTYFQNEAQLEKSRLLSDRFSAERPKGSFSTLEIQRTEQGDSAMYLCASSSSGMNTEAFFGQGTRLTVV.

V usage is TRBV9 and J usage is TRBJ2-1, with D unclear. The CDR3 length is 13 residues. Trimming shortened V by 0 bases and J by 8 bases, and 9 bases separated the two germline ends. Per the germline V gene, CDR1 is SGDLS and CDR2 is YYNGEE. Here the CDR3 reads CASSVEQRDEQFF. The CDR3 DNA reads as TGTGCCAGCAGCGTAGAGCAACGGGATGAGCAGTTCTTC.

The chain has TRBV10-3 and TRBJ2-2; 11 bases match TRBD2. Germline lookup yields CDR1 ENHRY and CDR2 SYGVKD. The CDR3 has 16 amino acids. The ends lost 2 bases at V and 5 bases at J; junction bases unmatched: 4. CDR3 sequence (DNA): TGTGCCATCAGTGAGAGGCTAGCGGGGGGTACCGGGGAGCTGTTTTTT. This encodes CAISERLAGGTGELFF.

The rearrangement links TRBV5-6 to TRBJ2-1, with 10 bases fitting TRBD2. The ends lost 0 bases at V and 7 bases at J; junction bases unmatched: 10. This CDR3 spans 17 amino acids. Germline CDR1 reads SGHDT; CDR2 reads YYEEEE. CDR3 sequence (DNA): TGTGCCAGCAGCTTGGAAAGCGGGAGGGCCTTGAGGAATGAGCAGTTCTTC. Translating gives CASSLESGRALRNEQFF. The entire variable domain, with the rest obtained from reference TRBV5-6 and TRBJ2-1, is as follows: DAGVTQSPTHLIKTRGQQVTLRCSPKSGHDTVSWYQQALGQGPQFIFQYYEEEERQRGNFPDRFSGHQFPNYSSELNVNALLLGDSALYLCASSLESGRALRNEQFFGPGTRLTVL.

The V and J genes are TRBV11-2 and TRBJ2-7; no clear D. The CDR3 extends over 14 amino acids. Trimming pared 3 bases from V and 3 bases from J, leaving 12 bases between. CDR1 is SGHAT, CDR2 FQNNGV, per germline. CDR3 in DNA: TGTGCCAGCAGCTTTGGCCCGAACAACTACGAGCAGTACTTC. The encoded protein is CASSFGPNNYEQYF.

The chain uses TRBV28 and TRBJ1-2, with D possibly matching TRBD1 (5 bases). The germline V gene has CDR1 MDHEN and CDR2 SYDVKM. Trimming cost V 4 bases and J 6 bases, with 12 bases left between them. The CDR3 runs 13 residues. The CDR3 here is CASSSSTVNGYTF. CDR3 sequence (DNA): TGTGCCAGCAGTTCCTCGACAGTCAATGGCTACACCTTC.

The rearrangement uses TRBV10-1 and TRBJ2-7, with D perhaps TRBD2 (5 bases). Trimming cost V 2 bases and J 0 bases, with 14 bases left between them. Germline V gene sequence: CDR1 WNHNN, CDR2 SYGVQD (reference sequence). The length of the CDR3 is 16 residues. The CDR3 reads CASSEGPADSSYEQYF. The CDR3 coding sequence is TGCGCCAGCAGTGAGGGGCCAGCGGACTCCTCCTACGAGCAGTACTTC.

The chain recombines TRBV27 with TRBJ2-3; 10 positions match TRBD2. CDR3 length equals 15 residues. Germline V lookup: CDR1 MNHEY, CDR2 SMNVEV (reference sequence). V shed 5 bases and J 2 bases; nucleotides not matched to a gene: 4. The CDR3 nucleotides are TGTGCCAGCAGTACCGGGACTAGCGCCACAGATACGCAGTATTTT. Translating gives CASSTGTSATDTQYF.

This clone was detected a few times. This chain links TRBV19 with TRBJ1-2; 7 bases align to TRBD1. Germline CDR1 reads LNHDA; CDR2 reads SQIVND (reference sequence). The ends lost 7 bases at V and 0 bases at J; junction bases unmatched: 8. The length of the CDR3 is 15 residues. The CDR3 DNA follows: TGTGCCAGTAACCCCAACAGGGGAGCTAACTATGGCTACACCTTC. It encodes CASNPNRGANYGYTF.

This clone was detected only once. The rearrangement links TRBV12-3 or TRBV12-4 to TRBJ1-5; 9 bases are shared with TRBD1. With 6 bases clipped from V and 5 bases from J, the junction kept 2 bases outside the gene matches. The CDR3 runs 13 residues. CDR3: CASRQGAYQPQHF. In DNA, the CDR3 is TGTGCCAGCAGACAGGGGGCGTATCAGCCCCAGCATTTT.

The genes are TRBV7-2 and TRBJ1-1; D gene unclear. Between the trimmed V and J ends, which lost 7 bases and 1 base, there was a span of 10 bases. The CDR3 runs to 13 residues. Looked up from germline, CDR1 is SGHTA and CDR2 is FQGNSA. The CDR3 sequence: CASMTGRNTEAFF. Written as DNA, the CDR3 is TGTGCCAGCATGACCGGACGGAACACTGAAGCTTTCTTT. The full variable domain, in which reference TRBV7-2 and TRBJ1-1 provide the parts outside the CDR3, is GAGVSQSPSNKVTEKGKDVELRCDPISGHTALYWYRQSLGQGLEFLIYFQGNSAPDKSGLPSDRFSAERTGGSVSTLTIQRTQQEDSAVYLCASMTGRNTEAFFGQGTRLTVV.

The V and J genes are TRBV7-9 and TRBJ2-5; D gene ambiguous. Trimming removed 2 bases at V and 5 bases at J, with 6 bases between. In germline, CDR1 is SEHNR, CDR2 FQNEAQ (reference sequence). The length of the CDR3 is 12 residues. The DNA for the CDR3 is TGTGCCAGCAGCTTATCCCCGGAGACCCAGTACTTC. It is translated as CASSLSPETQYF.

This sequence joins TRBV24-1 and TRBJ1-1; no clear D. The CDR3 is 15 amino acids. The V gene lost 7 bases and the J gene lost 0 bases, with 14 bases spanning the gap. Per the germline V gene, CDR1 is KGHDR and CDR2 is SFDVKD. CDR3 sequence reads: CATRMSSWLNTEAFF. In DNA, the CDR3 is TGTGCCACCAGGATGTCATCTTGGTTGAACACTGAAGCTTTCTTT.

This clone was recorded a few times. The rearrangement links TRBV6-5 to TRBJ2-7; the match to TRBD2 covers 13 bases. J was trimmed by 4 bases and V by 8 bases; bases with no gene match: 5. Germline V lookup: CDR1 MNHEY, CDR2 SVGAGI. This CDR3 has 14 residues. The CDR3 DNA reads TGTGCCAGCCGATCGACTAGCGGGGGGTACGAGCAGTACTTC. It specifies CASRSTSGGYEQYF.

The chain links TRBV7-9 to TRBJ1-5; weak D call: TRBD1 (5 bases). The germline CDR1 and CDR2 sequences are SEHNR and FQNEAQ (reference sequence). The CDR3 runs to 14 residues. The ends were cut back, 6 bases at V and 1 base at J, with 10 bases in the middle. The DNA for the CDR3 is TGTGCCAGCAGACCAGCAGGGAGCAATCAGCCCCAGCATTTT. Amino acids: CASRPAGSNQPQHF.